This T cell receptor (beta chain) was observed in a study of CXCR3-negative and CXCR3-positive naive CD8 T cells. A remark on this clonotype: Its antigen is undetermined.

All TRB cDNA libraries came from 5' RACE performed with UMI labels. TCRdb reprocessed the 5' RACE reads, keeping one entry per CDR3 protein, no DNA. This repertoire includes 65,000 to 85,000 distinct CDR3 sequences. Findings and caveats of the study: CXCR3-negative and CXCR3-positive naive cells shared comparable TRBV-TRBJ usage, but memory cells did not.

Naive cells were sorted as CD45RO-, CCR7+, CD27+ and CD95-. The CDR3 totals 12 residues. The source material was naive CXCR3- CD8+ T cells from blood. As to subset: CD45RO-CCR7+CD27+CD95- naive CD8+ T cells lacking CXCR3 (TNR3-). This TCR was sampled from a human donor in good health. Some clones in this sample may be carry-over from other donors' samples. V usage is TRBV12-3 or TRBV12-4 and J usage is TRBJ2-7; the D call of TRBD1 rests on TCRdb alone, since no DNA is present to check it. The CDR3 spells CASRGVSYEQYF.